This T cell receptor (beta chain) was profiled in a study of shared T cell receptors in the human thymus. Libraries were prepared by immunoSEQ multiplex PCR; TCRdb keeps only in-frame clonotypes and omits some of them. The profile shows around 730,000 clones, over 75% of them singletons. These data also formed part of another study, on human thymus T cells.

Sequencing was done on a sample of thymocytes. The receptor comes from a girl under three years old with a congenital heart defect.

The chain's CDR3 is CASSLNKGGGRNQPQHF. The CDR3 DNA reads as TGTGCCAGCAGCCTAAACAAAGGCGGGGGAAGGAATCAGCCCCAGCATTTT. V and J are TRBV7-9 and TRBJ1-5; tentatively, D is TRBD1 (5 bases). Trimming took 5 bases from V and 4 from J, leaving 21 bases between them. CDR1 and CDR2 from the germline V gene are SEHNR and FQNEAQ (reference sequence). This CDR3 region has 17 residues.